The present T cell receptor beta chain was sequenced within a study of blood T cell repertoires in COVID-19. This table comes from immunoSEQ multiplex PCR, and its TCRdb copy is limited to in-frame clones, with some not included. In the table there are some 390,000 clones, 70% to 90% of which are singletons. The V end was cut by 10 bases, the J end by 2 bases, with 12 bases between. The CDR3 loop spans 13 amino acids. Germline assignment: CDR1 MNHEY and CDR2 SMNVEV (reference sequence). This chain uses TRBV27 with TRBJ1-5; D gene uncertain. This TCR came from a woman between 55 and 75 years old with COVID-19, enrolled during active disease. Sequenced sample: peripheral blood. The CDR3 protein is CAIQRVGNQPQHF. DNA of the CDR3: TGTGCCATCCAGAGGGTAGGCAATCAGCCCCAGCATTTT.